One T cell receptor beta chain is described in this entry. Construction of the TCRbeta library involved unique molecular identifiers. TCRdb processed the PCR reads anew with MiXCR; each CDR3 protein has one entry. This table holds about 610,000 distinct CDR3 sequences, approximately 10% found once. The entry originates in a study of T-cell reconstitution after alpha-beta-depleted transplantation in children. Trimming removed 6 bases at V and 5 bases at J, with 10 bases between. The germline V gene encodes CDR1 MNHEY and CDR2 SVGAGI. The CDR3 runs 13 residues. The TCR was taken from a human donor who donated a stem cell graft to a child with acute myeloid leukemia. V and J are TRBV6-5 and TRBJ2-2; a weak D match, TRBD2 (6 bases). Source: PBMCs from the stem cell graft donor, taken from the stem cell graft. This chain's CDR3 is CASRREGTGELFF. The CDR3 DNA is TGTGCCAGCAGGCGGGAAGGAACCGGGGAGCTGTTTTTT.